These 16 T cell receptor beta chains came from one sample sequenced in a study of monozygotic twins with inflammatory bowel disease. Using the 5' RACE reads, TCRdb records one entry per CDR3 protein without DNA. The data show around 200,000 distinct CDR3 sequences, and the top ten clones hold approximately 1.5%. Sequenced sample: blood. The receptors were sampled from a human donor with ulcerative colitis or Crohn's disease, or a healthy co-twin of an affected twin (not recorded which).

The CDR3 spells CASSLWVSNTGELFF. The rearrangement uses TRBV5-1 and TRBJ2-2. The CDR3 has 15 residues. Germline V gene data show CDR1 as SGHRS and CDR2 as YFSETQ.

The chain carries TRBV9 and TRBJ2-3; the D gene TCRdb calls, TRBD1, cannot be checked with no DNA. Germline CDR1 reads SGDLS; CDR2 reads YYNGEE. This CDR3 is built from 15 residues. CDR3 loop: CASSVERGQGDTQYF.

CDR3 residues: CATSPGQEIPYNEQFF. The chain combines TRBV15 with TRBJ2-1; checking the TCRdb D call of TRBD1 is not possible without DNA. The germline V gene has CDR1 LNHNV and CDR2 YYDKDF (reference sequence). This CDR3 has 16 amino acids.

The chain employs TRBV6-5 and TRBJ1-2; TCRdb's D gene call, TRBD1, goes unchecked for lack of DNA. Germline V CDR1 and CDR2: MNHEY, SVGAGI. This CDR3 comprises 13 residues. The CDR3 sequence: CASSYADSYGYTF.

This chain's CDR3 is CASSPGVIYGYTF. This chain joins TRBV4-2 and TRBJ1-2; TCRdb calls TRBD1, which cannot be checked without DNA. This CDR3 region has 13 residues. Germline CDR1 and CDR2: LGHNA and YNFKEQ.

V usage is TRBV7-9 and J usage is TRBJ1-1. The CDR3 is 13 residues long. Germline lookup yields CDR1 SEHNR and CDR2 FQNEAQ (reference sequence). CDR3 residues: CASSSTPLESAFF. The whole variable domain, filled in from reference TRBV7-9 and TRBJ1-1, reads DTGVSQNPRHKITKRGQNVTFRCDPISEHNRLYWYRQTLGQGPEFLTYFQNEAQLEKSRLLSDRFSAERPKGSFSTLEIQRTEQGDSAMYLCASSSTPLESAFFGQGTRLTVV.

This chain connects TRBV19 to TRBJ2-1; TCRdb outputs TRBD2, but without DNA this stays unchecked. Germline V gives CDR1 LNHDA, CDR2 SQIVND (reference sequence). The CDR3 consists of 15 residues. The CDR3: CASSISGGANGEQFF.

This rearrangement joins TRBV24-1 to TRBJ1-1; TCRdb returns TRBD1, unconfirmable since there is no DNA. The CDR3 loop spans 13 amino acids. Germline values: CDR1 KGHDR, CDR2 SFDVKD. CDR3 loop: CATSVSGGTEAFF.

The chain couples TRBV5-1 to TRBJ2-5; the D gene TCRdb calls, TRBD2, cannot be checked with no DNA. The CDR3 covers 13 residues. The V gene's germline CDR1 is SGHRS and CDR2 YFSETQ. The CDR3 spells CASSLTSRETQYF.

Here the CDR3 reads CASSKGTSGGWQYF. The rearrangement uses TRBV5-1 and TRBJ2-7; the D call of TRBD2 rests on TCRdb alone, since no DNA is present to check it. Germline CDR1 reads SGHRS; CDR2 reads YFSETQ. The CDR3 has 14 amino acids.

V is TRBV27 and J is TRBJ2-6. The germline gives CDR1 MNHEY, CDR2 SMNVEV (reference sequence). CDR3 length equals 12 residues. CDR3 protein: CASSFGANVLTF.

This chain connects TRBV15 to TRBJ1-1. Germline CDR1 is LNHNV and CDR2 is YYDKDF (reference sequence). This CDR3 has 11 residues. CDR3 loop: CATSYGREAFF.

The chain carries TRBV18 and TRBJ1-4; lacking DNA, the TRBD1 call made by TCRdb goes unchecked. CDR1 KGHSH and CDR2 LQKENI come from the germline V gene. There are 15 residues in the CDR3. CDR3 in amino acids: CASSPKGSRNEKLFF.

This chain links TRBV12-3 or TRBV12-4 with TRBJ1-1. The CDR3 is 15 residues long. The CDR3 loop is CASSLLEGMNTEAFF.

The chain combines TRBV9 with TRBJ1-3; the D call of TRBD1 rests on TCRdb alone, since no DNA is present to check it. CDR1 is SGDLS, CDR2 YYNGEE, per germline. The CDR3 is 15 amino acids. CDR3 sequence reads: CASSVEGDSGNTIYF. The full variable domain, completed using reference TRBV9 and TRBJ1-3, is DSGVTQTPKHLITATGQRVTLRCSPRSGDLSVYWYQQSLDQGLQFLIQYYNGEERAKGNILERFSAQQFPDLHSELNLSSLELGDSALYFCASSVEGDSGNTIYFGEGSWLTVV.

The chain links TRBV14 to TRBJ1-5; TCRdb gives TRBD1 as the D gene, but with no DNA this cannot be confirmed. Germline V gives CDR1 SGHDN, CDR2 FVKESK. There are 13 residues in the CDR3. CDR3 region: CASSQYGGQPQHF.